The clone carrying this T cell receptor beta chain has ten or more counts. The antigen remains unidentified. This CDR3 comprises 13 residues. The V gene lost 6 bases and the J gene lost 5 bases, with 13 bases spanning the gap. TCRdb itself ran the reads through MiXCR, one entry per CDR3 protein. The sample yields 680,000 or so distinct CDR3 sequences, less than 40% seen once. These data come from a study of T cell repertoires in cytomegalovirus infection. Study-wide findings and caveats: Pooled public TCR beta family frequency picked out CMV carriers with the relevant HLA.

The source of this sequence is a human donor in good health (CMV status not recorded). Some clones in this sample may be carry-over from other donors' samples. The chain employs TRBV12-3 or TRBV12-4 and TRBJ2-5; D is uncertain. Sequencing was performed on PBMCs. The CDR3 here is CASRGSLWETQYF. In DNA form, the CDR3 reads TGTGCCAGCAGGGGGTCCCTCTGGGAGACCCAGTACTTC.